This TCR beta chain was found in a study of cytomegalovirus exposure and HLA in healthy donors (dated by TCRdb to the late 2010s). Turning to the overall study: An earlier analysis of roughly 610 of the donors reported 250 to 350 Gb of sequence data and roughly 120 million unique TCR beta sequences obtained from 150 million to 200 million T cells. Around 330 gigabases of sequencing data and tens of millions of unique TCR sequences made up an early release that covered some 640 HLA-typed donors. The genetic ancestry cluster associated with self-reported Caucasian donors included 81% of the roughly 400 genotyped donors. The study aimed to test whether signatures of past pathogen exposure could be identified by cataloging public T cell receptors. The T cell repertoires of several hundred subjects were profiled by immunosequencing and related to cytomegalovirus serostatus. In addition to the first cohort of around 670 subjects, a separate validation cohort of 120 different subjects was used. High-throughput TCR immunosequencing, statistical association of individual TCRs with disease status, and machine learning were combined to predict cytomegalovirus infection status. To study patterns of TCR occurrence, a later analysis re-analyzed previously published TCR beta repertoires from more than 550 donors and added high-resolution HLA genotyping. The later analysis used no new phenotypic data to find candidate immune exposures, relying instead on TCR beta sequences and their occurrence across donors. An earlier analysis of a few hundred of the donors applied high-throughput TCR beta sequencing to assess whether each TCR beta V gene segment acted as functional or pseudogenic. Alongside the repertoire data, information on donor age, sex, ethnicity and CMV serostatus was compiled. A later genetic analysis took genome-wide SNP genotypes for about 55% of the 666 donors and used that subset as a discovery cohort. All discovery cohort repertoires had been generated on a single sequencing platform. Class I and class II HLA loci were covered by the typing at four-digit resolution. Typing coverage varied by locus: roughly 620-630 donors for A, B, C, DRB1 and DQB1; approximately 520 for DQA1; 606 for DPA1; about 450 for DPB1. About 5 DR-DQ haplotypes were handled as single units for association and clustering, since linkage in the cohort was strong. On average, roughly 250,000 unique TCR beta nucleotide sequences were sequenced per donor among fewer than 500 genotyped donors of the cohort, with roughly a sixth of those sequences being non-productive.

V is pruned by 4 bases and J by 4 bases, leaving 11 bases of the junction without a gene match. CDR3 length: 16 amino acids, cysteine to phenylalanine. The entry retains the CDR3 DNA only, 48 bases that are in frame from base 1. The germline V gene specifies SGHDT as CDR1 and YYEEEE as CDR2. Results and caveats for the whole study, not just this receptor: The study gave a list of over 150 TCR beta chains associated with cytomegalovirus. The cohort was sequenced for TCR beta chains only, and without alpha or paired-chain data the features that could be detected were limited. The sequencing pipeline was judged likely to have produced a cluster of highly shared sequence variants as a technical artifact. Presence/absence analyses assumed roughly uniform sequencing depth across donors, an assumption that may not hold. According to the authors, the approach could potentially be generalized to other disease states and immunological phenotypes. The classifier was reported to diagnose cytomegalovirus status with high specificity and sensitivity in both the original cohort and the validation cohort. Linkage disequilibrium might explain the correlated functional status among segregating V segments, but an unknown experimental factor could not be excluded. HLA typing was unavailable for some donors at each locus, so association tests used only the typed subset. In a later analysis, HLA-associated TCR beta chains were found to be more clonally expanded and to have lower generation probabilities than equally common non-associated chains. Broadly in line with IMGT annotations, most TCR beta V segments showed up in productive rearrangements about 90% or about 30% of the time in an earlier analysis of 450 to 750 of the donors. Because counts were too low, seventeen rarely observed V segments, including chromosome 9 orphons, were excluded from the earlier analysis of some 540 of the donors. According to a later genetic analysis, donors in an Asian-associated ancestry cluster had fewer N-insertions in productive TCRs than the approximately 630-donor mean. A further reported finding was that TCR beta sequences accurately predicted the HLA-A and HLA-B alleles for most subjects in the first cohort. While some public TCRs were present in many individuals, most TCR sequences turned up only very rarely across donors. According to a later analysis, most CMV-associated TCR beta chains appeared to be HLA-restricted, and the HLA associations seemed to be driven largely by CMV exposure. In a later genetic analysis, a missense DCLRE1C variant was associated with V-gene and J-gene trimming of TCR beta chains, and the association was replicated in an independent cohort. In a later analysis, several top co-occurrence clusters were reported to appear linked to parvovirus B19, influenza, CMV and Epstein-Barr virus. Three of the identified cytomegalovirus-associated TCR beta chains were confirmed in vitro to be specific for cytomegalovirus antigens. Some IMGT-functional V segments, including TRBV6-2 and TRBV6-3, could not be told apart with the 87-base-pair reads, so those segments were excluded. A later analysis associated 15,000 to 20,000 TCR beta sequences with specific HLA alleles at a false discovery rate of 0.05. When HLA alleles, especially DR and DQ, strongly co-occurred, attributing TCR associations to individual alleles was difficult. According to a later analysis, TCR association rates differed among HLA loci, with DRB1 alleles showing the most associated TCRs and HLA-C alleles showing the fewest. Immune exposure information for the cohort was limited to CMV serostatus.

A note on this clone: The antigen this receptor binds is unknown. Base qualities are not at hand, and no much larger clone is one base apart.

The cohort comprised 550 to 700 healthy bone marrow donors. At the time of sampling, all cohort members were nominally healthy, though unrecorded immune exposures were likely present. The donor tested CMV seronegative, placing the donor among the roughly 400 seronegative members of the cohort. Each donor provided a peripheral blood sample, and peripheral blood mononuclear cells were used for TCR beta sequencing. Genomic DNA extraction from the blood cell samples was performed with the Qiagen DNeasy Blood Extraction Kit. Library method: the immunoSEQ multiplex PCR assay. A mixture of 60 forward primers for TCR Vbeta segments and 13 reverse primers for TCR Jbeta segments was used in the multiplex PCR. The CDR3 region of rearranged TCR beta genes was amplified from genomic DNA by a multiplex PCR assay. Amplified TCR beta libraries were sequenced as 87-base-pair reads on the Illumina HiSeq System. Under the source paper's analysis protocol: Across the 640 or so repertoires, a later analysis counted approximately 75 million unique TCR beta chains, 9.5 million to 13 million of which were shared by at least two donors. Raw reads were error-corrected and collapsed into unique sequences by a nearest-neighbor algorithm in which closely related sequences were merged to remove PCR and sequencing errors. CDR3 sequences were aligned to IMGT reference sequences to assign V, D and J gene segments. For a sequence to be retained, a match of at least six nucleotides to both a V gene segment and a J gene segment was required. Rearrangements were classified as productive when the CDR3 lacked stop codons and remained in frame with V and J, and all other rearrangements were classified as non-productive. CDR3 was defined by IMGT convention, running from the second conserved V-encoded cysteine to the conserved J-encoded phenylalanine. The earlier analysis of 500 to 750 of the donors excluded any sequence lacking an unambiguous match to a single V gene segment. An earlier analysis of 550 to 650 of the donors classified V segments as functional when productive rearrangements were above 56.7% and as segregating when the standard deviation between donors was above 5%. A statistical classification framework was built for diagnosing cytomegalovirus status from the catalog of TCR beta chain sequences. V and J gene assignment, in a later analysis, came from comparing TCR nucleotide sequences with IMGT/GENE-DB human TR gene sequences. In a later analysis, CDR3 sequences and most-parsimonious VDJ recombination scenarios were assigned using the TCRdist pipeline. In a later analysis, each TCR beta chain was defined by its CDR3 amino acid sequence together with its V-gene family, and reads without a unique V-gene family were excluded. To address suspected cross-contamination and a sequencing artifact, a later analysis removed 450 to 700 highly shared, low-generation-probability nucleotide sequences. In a later analysis, a clonal expansion index was calculated for each public chain from normalized within-repertoire ranks of inferred template counts. In a later analysis, generation probabilities were computed with a VDJ recombination model fitted to out-of-frame rearrangements, and the resulting probabilities were checked against IGoR. In a later analysis, hypergeometric tests were used to score TCR-TCR, TCR-HLA and TCR-CMV co-occurrence, with a repertoire-size bias correction applied to TCR pairs. A later analysis estimated false discovery rates by permuting HLA or CMV assignments 20 times. A later analysis grouped co-occurring TCRs with DBSCAN, adding TCRdist sequence similarity when clustering within HLA-allele-positive subsets. For co-occurrence clustering, repertoires with fewer than 30,000 or more than 120,000 public chains were excluded, along with a handful of repertoires with anomalous nucleotide sharing. TCRdb took this table from immuneACCESS and kept in-frame rearrangements with V and J called. Such tables lack part of the clones; where checked against another copy, unresolved V genes explain under half of the gap, and the rest is unexplained. The DNA gave D and trimming, while V, J and clone size come from that table. This sample gives 180,000 or so clones in total; around 80% of them show up just once. The ten largest make up roughly 1.4% of the sample.

The V and J genes are TRBV5-6 and TRBJ2-1, with 7 bases in between that match TRBD1. The sequencing sample was made of PBMCs. This sequence originates from a man aged 18 to 30 in good health and CMV-seronegative. The nucleotides are TGTGCCAGCAGCGGATTAGACAGGGCGAAGTACAATGAGCAGTTCTTC. This yields the protein CASSGLDRAKYNEQFF.